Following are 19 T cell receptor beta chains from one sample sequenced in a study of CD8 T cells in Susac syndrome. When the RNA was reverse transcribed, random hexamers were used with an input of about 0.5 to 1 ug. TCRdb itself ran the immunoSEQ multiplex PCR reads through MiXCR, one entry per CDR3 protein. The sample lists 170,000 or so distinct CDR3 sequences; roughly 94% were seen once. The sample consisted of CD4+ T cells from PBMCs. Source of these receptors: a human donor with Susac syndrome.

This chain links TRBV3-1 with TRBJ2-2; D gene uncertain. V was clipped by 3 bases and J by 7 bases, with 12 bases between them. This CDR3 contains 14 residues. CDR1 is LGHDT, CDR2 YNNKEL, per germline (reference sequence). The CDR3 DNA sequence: TGTGCCAGCAGCCATCGACGAGGCGGCGGGGAGCTGTTTTTT. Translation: CASSHRRGGGELFF.

The CDR3 here is CASSQVPGTYEQYF. In nucleotides, the CDR3 is TGTGCCAGCAGCCAAGTACCAGGCACCTACGAGCAGTACTTC. The chain combines TRBV3-1 with TRBJ2-7; D gene unclear. The CDR3 covers 14 residues. Germline CDR1 reads LGHDT; CDR2 reads YNNKEL (reference sequence). Trimming shortened V by 1 base and J by 2 bases, and 9 bases separated the two germline ends.

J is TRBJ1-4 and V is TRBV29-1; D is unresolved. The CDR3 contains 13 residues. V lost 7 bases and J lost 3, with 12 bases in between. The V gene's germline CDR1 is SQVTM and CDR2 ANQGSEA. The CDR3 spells CSGTFEANEKLFF. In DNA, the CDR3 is TGCAGCGGGACCTTTGAGGCTAATGAAAAACTGTTTTTT.

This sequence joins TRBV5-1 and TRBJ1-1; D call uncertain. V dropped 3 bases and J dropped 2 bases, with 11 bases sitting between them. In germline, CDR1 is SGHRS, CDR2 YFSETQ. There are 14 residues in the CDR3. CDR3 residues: CASSSQSANTEAFF. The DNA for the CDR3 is TGCGCCAGCAGCTCGCAATCAGCCAACACTGAAGCTTTCTTT.

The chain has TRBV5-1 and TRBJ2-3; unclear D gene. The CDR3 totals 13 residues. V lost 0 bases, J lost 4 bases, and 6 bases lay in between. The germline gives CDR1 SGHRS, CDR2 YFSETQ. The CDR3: CASSLGPPDTQYF. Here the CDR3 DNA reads TGCGCCAGCAGCTTGGGTCCCCCAGATACGCAGTATTTT.

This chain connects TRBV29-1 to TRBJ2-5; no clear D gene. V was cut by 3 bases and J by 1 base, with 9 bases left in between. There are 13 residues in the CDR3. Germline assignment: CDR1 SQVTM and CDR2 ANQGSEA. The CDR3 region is CSVDQAGQETQYF. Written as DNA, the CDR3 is TGCAGCGTTGATCAGGCAGGCCAAGAGACCCAGTACTTC.

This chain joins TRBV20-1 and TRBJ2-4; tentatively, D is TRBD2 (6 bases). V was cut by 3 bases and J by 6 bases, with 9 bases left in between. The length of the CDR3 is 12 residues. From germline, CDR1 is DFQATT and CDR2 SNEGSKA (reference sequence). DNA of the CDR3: TGCAGTGCTAGGGGGGACTTAAACATTCAGTACTTC. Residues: CSARGDLNIQYF.

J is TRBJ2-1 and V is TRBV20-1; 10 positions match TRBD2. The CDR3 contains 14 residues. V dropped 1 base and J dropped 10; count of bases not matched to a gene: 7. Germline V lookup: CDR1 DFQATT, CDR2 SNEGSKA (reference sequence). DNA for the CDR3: TGCAGTGCTAGAGGCGGTACTAGCGGGGCCGAGCAGTTCTTC. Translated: CSARGGTSGAEQFF.

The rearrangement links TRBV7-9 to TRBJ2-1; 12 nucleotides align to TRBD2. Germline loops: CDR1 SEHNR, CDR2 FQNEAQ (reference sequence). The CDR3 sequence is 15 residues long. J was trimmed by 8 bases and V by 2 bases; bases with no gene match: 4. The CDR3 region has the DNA TGTGCCAGCAGCTTACTAGCGGGAGGGCCCCATGAGCAGTTCTTC. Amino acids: CASSLLAGGPHEQFF. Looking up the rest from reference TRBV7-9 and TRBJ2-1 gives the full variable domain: DTGVSQNPRHKITKRGQNVTFRCDPISEHNRLYWYRQTLGQGPEFLTYFQNEAQLEKSRLLSDRFSAERPKGSFSTLEIQRTEQGDSAMYLCASSLLAGGPHEQFFGPGTRLTVL.

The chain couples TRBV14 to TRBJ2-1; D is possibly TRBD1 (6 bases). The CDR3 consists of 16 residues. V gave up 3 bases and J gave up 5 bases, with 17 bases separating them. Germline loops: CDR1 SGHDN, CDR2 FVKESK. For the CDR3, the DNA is TGTGCCAGCAGCCAGGTAGGACAGAAAATAGACAATGAGCAGTTCTTC. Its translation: CASSQVGQKIDNEQFF.

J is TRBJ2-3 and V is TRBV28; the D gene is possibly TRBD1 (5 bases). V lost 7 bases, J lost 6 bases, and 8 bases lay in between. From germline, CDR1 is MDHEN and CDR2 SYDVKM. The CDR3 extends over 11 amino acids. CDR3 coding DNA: TGTGCCAGCATGGGGCGCGATACGCAGTATTTT. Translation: CASMGRDTQYF.

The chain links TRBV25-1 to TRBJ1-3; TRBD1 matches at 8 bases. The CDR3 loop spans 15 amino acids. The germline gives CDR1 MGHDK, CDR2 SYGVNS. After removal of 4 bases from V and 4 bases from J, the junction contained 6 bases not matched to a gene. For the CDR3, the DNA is TGTGCCAGCAGTGGAAACAGGGGGTTGGGAAACACCATATATTTT. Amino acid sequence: CASSGNRGLGNTIYF.

CDR3 sequence: CASSYTATSYEQYF. The CDR3 bases are TGTGCCAGCAGTTACACGGCGACCTCCTACGAGCAGTACTTC. This chain uses TRBV6-6 with TRBJ2-7; no clear D gene. This CDR3 region has 14 residues. Germline V gene data show CDR1 as MNHNY and CDR2 as SVGAGI (reference sequence). V shed 2 bases and J shed 0 bases, with 8 bases lying between them.

CDR3 in amino acids: CASRSTSGGTDTQYF. CDR3 nucleotide sequence: TGTGCCAGCAGGTCCACTAGCGGGGGCACAGATACGCAGTATTTT. The gene calls are TRBV12-3 or TRBV12-4 and TRBJ2-3; 10 bases fit TRBD2. The CDR3 loop spans 15 amino acids. V gave up 6 bases and J gave up 1 base; unmatched junction bases: 4.

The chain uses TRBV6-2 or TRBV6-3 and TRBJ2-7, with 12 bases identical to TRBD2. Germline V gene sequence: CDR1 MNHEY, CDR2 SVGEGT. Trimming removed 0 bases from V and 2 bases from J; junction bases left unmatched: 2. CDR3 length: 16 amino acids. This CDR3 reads CASSYSTSGSAYEQYF. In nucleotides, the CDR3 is TGTGCCAGCAGTTACTCGACTAGCGGGAGTGCCTACGAGCAGTACTTC.

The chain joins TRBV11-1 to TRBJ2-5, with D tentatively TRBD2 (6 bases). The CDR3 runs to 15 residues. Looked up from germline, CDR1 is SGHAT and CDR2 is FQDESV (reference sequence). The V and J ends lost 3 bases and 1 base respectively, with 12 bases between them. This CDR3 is CASSLEGRGQETQYF. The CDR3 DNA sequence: TGTGCCAGCAGCTTGGAGGGGAGAGGCCAAGAGACCCAGTACTTC.

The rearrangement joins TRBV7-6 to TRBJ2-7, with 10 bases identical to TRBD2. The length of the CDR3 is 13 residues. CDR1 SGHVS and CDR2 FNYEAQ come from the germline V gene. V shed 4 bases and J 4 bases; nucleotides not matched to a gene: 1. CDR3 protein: CASSSLAGYEQYF. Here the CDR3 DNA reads TGTGCCAGCAGCTCACTAGCGGGGTACGAGCAGTACTTC. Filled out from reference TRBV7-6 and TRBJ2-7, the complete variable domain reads GAGVSQSPRYKVTKRGQDVALRCDPISGHVSLYWYRQALGQGPEFLTYFNYEAQQDKSGLPNDRFSAERPEGSISTLTIQRTEQRDSAMYRCASSSLAGYEQYFGPGTRLTVT.

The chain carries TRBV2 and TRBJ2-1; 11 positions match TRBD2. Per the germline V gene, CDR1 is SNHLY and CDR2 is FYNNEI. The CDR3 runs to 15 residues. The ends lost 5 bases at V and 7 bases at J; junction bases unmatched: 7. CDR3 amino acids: CASSQLAGELNEQFF. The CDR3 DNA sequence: TGTGCCAGCAGTCAACTAGCGGGAGAATTAAATGAGCAGTTCTTC.

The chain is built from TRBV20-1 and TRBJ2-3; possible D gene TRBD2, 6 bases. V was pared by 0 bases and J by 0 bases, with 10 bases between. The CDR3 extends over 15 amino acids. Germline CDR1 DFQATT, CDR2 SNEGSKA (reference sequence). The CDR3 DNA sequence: TGCAGTGCTAGAGATCGGGAGTCGAGCACAGATACGCAGTATTTT. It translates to CSARDRESSTDTQYF.